These T cell receptor beta chains were read from a single sample in a study of T cells in Graves' hyperthyroidism and ophthalmopathy. TCRdb reanalysed the multiplex PCR reads using MiXCR and keeps one entry per CDR3 protein. The sample has 600,000 or so distinct CDR3 sequences, roughly 50% seen once. The sequenced sample was peripheral blood or thyroid tissue (not recorded which). The receptors come from a woman between 18 and 30 years old with Graves' hyperthyroidism. The CDR3 runs from the conserved cysteine through the conserved F or W. A D gene is named only where the DNA matches it firmly. Where a row states a size, it is once, few, many or the class of an expanded clone; other rows omit it.

v_gene,d_gene,abundance,j_gene,CDR3nt,CDR3aa
TRBV2,-,-,TRBJ2-2,TGTGCCAGCAGAGAGAGGGGGACAACCCGAACCGGGGAGCTGTTTTTT,CASRERGTTRTGELFF
TRBV9,-,many,TRBJ1-1,TGTGCCAGCAGCGTACTGGCAGGGAACACTGAAGCTTTCTTT,CASSVLAGNTEAFF
TRBV2,-,once,TRBJ1-4,TGTGCCAGCAGTGGACCTTGGGAACGGGGGGTTGAAAAACTGTTTTTT,CASSGPWERGVEKLFF
TRBV5-4,-,-,TRBJ2-2,TGTGCCAGCAGCTTGGAGCCAGGGCGGGACACCGGGGAGCTGTTTTTT,CASSLEPGRDTGELFF
TRBV5-1,-,many,TRBJ2-5,TGTGCCAGCAGTTCCGGGCTCCAAGAGACCCAGTACTTC,CASSSGLQETQYF
TRBV25-1,TRBD1,many,TRBJ1-1,TGCGCCAGCAGTGAAACAGGGGGCAACACTGAAGCTTTCTTT,CASSETGGNTEAFF
TRBV10-3,-,many,TRBJ2-7,TGTGCCATCAGTGATGGGGGAACCTACGAGCAGTACTTC,CAISDGGTYEQYF
TRBV19,-,-,TRBJ2-5,TGTGCCAGTAGTACTCGAGGACAATCGGACCAAAAAGAGACCCAGTACTTC,CASSTRGQSDQKETQYF
TRBV10-3,TRBD2,-,TRBJ2-5,TGTGCCATCAGTGAGTCGTCTAGCGGCCGGACCCAGTACTTC,CAISESSSGRTQYF
TRBV7-9,-,few,TRBJ1-1,TGTGCCAGCAGCTCCAAGGTCGGGTGGGACACTGAAGCTTTCTTT,CASSSKVGWDTEAFF
TRBV6-5,TRBD2,-,TRBJ2-5,TGTGCCAGCAGTTTTAGCGGGAGGGCGGGAGAGACCCAGTACTTC,CASSFSGRAGETQYF
TRBV10-3,-,-,TRBJ1-5,TGTGCCACCAGTGATTTCGGGGACGAAGCCCAGCATTTT,CATSDFGDEAQHF
TRBV7-2,-,few,TRBJ1-4,TGTGCCAGCAGCTTGGCGGGTGCTAAAGTGTTTTTT,CASSLAGAKVFF
TRBV2,-,many,TRBJ1-2,TGTGCCAGCAGTGCAGAAGTCTATGGCTACACCTTC,CASSAEVYGYTF
TRBV2,-,many,TRBJ1-1,TGTGCCAGCAGTGAACGCGAGACGGTGAACACTGAAGCTTTCTTT,CASSERETVNTEAFF
TRBV7-4,-,-,TRBJ1-6,TGTGCCAGCAGCGGAGATGGTGGTGATTCACCCCTCCACTTT,CASSGDGGDSPLHF